This T cell receptor beta chain comes out of a study of blood T cell repertoires in COVID-19. At the level of the study: Specimens from acute and convalescent COVID-19 originated in the United States, Italy and Spain. Sample material is recorded as cDNA or gDNA derived from T cells, B-cell-depleted T cells, or PBMCs.

Source study methods: Estimation of nucleated cell counts was performed using reference gene primer amplification. Clones were read by immunoSEQ multiplex PCR, and TCRdb kept only the in-frame ones, dropping some. The V and J calls and clone size are taken from that table; D and trimming were inferred from the DNA. There are some 270,000 clones in the sample; roughly 84% occur only once, and approximately 1.5% lies in the top ten. Germline CDR1 MNHNY, CDR2 SVGAGI (reference sequence). Trimming stripped 5 bases from V and 0 bases from J, with 16 bases between. The CDR3 sequence is 17 residues long. The clonotype originates from a woman aged 40 to 50 who had recovered from COVID-19. This sequence joins TRBV6-6 and TRBJ2-2, with D possibly matching TRBD1 (6 bases). The sequenced sample consisted of peripheral blood. DNA for the CDR3: TGTGCCAGCAGTCCCTCTCTGAGGGGGTCGAACACCGGGGAGCTGTTTTTT. It encodes CASSPSLRGSNTGELFF.